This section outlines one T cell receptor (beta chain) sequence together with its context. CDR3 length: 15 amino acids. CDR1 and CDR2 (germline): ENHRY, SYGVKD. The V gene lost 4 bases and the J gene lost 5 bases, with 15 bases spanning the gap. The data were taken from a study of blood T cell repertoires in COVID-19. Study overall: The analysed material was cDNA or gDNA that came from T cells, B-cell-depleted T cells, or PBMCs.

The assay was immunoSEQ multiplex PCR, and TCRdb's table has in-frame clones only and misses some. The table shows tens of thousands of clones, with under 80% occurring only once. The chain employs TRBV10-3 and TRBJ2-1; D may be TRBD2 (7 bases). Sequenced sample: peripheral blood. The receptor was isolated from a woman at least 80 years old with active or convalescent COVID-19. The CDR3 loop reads CAISGVQGGDNEQFF. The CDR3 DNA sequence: TGTGCCATCAGTGGGGTACAGGGAGGGGACAATGAGCAGTTCTTC.